These T cell receptor beta chains were read from a single sample in a study of cytomegalovirus exposure and HLA in healthy donors. Method: immunoSEQ multiplex PCR; TCRdb's copy keeps in-frame clones and lacks some. This listing includes about 99,000 clones. Material for sequencing was PBMCs. These TCRs come from a man aged 40-49 years in good health and CMV-seronegative. CDR3s include the opening cysteine and the closing phenylalanine or tryptophan. A D gene is named only where the DNA matches it firmly.

TRBV15	.	TRBJ2-3	TGTGCCACCAACCGAGAGCTAGCGAGCACAGATACGCAGTATTTT	CATNRELASTDTQYF
TRBV6-5	.	TRBJ1-2	TGTGCCAGCAGAGAGACAGCCAACTATGGCTACACCTTC	CASRETANYGYTF
TRBV11-2	TRBD2	TRBJ2-7	TGTGCCAGCAGAAAACCCGGGACTAGCGGGGGGGCGACCTACGAGCAGTACTTC	CASRKPGTSGGATYEQYF
TRBV28	.	TRBJ1-5	TGTGCCAGCAGTTTGGGGGGGCTGAGCAAGCCCCAGCATTTT	CASSLGGLSKPQHF
TRBV10-3	TRBD1	TRBJ1-3	TGTGCCATCAGTAACCAGGGGGCGCTAGGAAACACCATATATTTT	CAISNQGALGNTIYF
TRBV11-2	TRBD2	TRBJ2-5	TGTGCCAGCAGCTTACAGACTAGCGGAGAGACCCAGTACTTC	CASSLQTSGETQYF
TRBV9	TRBD1	TRBJ1-4	TGTGCCAGCAGCGCACTACAGGGGCCCGATGAAAAACTGTTTTTT	CASSALQGPDEKLFF
TRBV5-6	.	TRBJ2-7	TGTGCCAGCAGCTCCACTAGTTGGTACGAGCAGTACTTC	CASSSTSWYEQYF
TRBV7-9	.	TRBJ2-7	TGTGCCAGCAGCGCAGAACAGGGAAGCGAGCAGTACTTC	CASSAEQGSEQYF
TRBV4-1	.	TRBJ2-7	TGCGCCAGCAGCCAAGGGGGGGGCGGGTTGAGCTCCTACGAGCAGTACTTC	CASSQGGGGLSSYEQYF
TRBV5-1	.	TRBJ2-1	TGCGCCAGCAGCCCCGGACTAACTCCCAGCTCCTACAATGAGCAGTTCTTC	CASSPGLTPSSYNEQFF
TRBV25-1	.	TRBJ1-1	TGTGCCAGCAGTAGAAACCAGGGGAACACTGAAGCTTTCTTT	CASSRNQGNTEAFF
TRBV5-1	TRBD1	TRBJ2-5	TGCGCCAGCAGCTCACAGGGGGCGCGGGGTCAAGAGACCCAGTACTTC	CASSSQGARGQETQYF
TRBV7-9	.	TRBJ1-1	TGTGCCAGCAGCTACCTCCGGGGCACTGAAGCTTTCTTT	CASSYLRGTEAFF
TRBV11-2	TRBD1	TRBJ1-1	TGTGCCAGCAGCAAGGGACAGGGGGGAGTCGTGACCACTGAAGCTTTCTTT	CASSKGQGGVVTTEAFF
TRBV2	.	TRBJ1-3	TGTGCCAGCAGCCCATTGGGTGTATATCCGACAGACCCTGGAAACACCATATATTTT	CASSPLGVYPTDPGNTIYF
TRBV4-3	TRBD2	TRBJ2-2	TGCGCCAGCAGCCAAGATGTTCTAGCGGTATACACCGGGGAGCTGTTTTTT	CASSQDVLAVYTGELFF
TRBV29-1	TRBD1	TRBJ1-2	TGCAGCGTTGTAGAGGGGGCGAACTATGGCTACACCTTC	CSVVEGANYGYTF
TRBV7-2	TRBD2	TRBJ2-3	TGTGCCAGCAGCTTAGAGTATGCTAGCGGGGGGGACACAGATACGCAGTATTTT	CASSLEYASGGDTDTQYF
TRBV29-1	TRBD1	TRBJ2-7	TGCAGCGTTGAGGGCAGGGGGAACTACGAGCAGTACTTC	CSVEGRGNYEQYF
TRBV7-8	TRBD1	TRBJ1-6	TGTGCCAGCAGCTTAGTATTCAGGGGGCGAACCTCGAAAAATTCACCCCTCCACTTT	CASSLVFRGRTSKNSPLHF
TRBV28	TRBD1	TRBJ2-7	TGTGCCAGCCGCAGAATTCAGGGGGCCATCTACGAGCAGTACTTC	CASRRIQGAIYEQYF
TRBV7-2	TRBD1	TRBJ2-3	TGTGCCAGCAGCTTGACAGGGAGCCCAGATACGCAGTATTTT	CASSLTGSPDTQYF
TRBV2	TRBD1	TRBJ2-7	TGTGCCAGCAGAGGGGACAGCTCCTACGAGCAGTACTTC	CASRGDSSYEQYF
TRBV7-9	.	TRBJ2-1	TGTGCCAGCAGCTTAACGGGAAGCTCCTACAATGAGCAGTTCTTC	CASSLTGSSYNEQFF
TRBV5-4	.	TRBJ1-3	TGTGCCAGCAGCTTGGCAGGCAGAGTTAACTCTGGAAACACCATATATTTT	CASSLAGRVNSGNTIYF
TRBV30	.	TRBJ1-2	TGTGCCTGGAAGGAGCCCTCCTCTAACTATGGCTACACCTTC	CAWKEPSSNYGYTF
TRBV2	.	TRBJ2-7	TGTGCCAGCAGTTCCCGCACAGGGAGCCCGGACGAGCAGTACTTC	CASSSRTGSPDEQYF
TRBV15	.	TRBJ1-1	TGTGCCACCAGCAGAGACCCTAACAGGGAAGCTTTCTTT	CATSRDPNREAFF
TRBV18	.	TRBJ2-7	TGTGCCAGCTCGCCCGCGGCCGGCCCAGCCTACGAGCAGTACTTC	CASSPAAGPAYEQYF
TRBV19	.	TRBJ2-3	TGTGCCAGTATCGGACAGAACACAGATACGCAGTATTTT	CASIGQNTDTQYF
TRBV28	.	TRBJ2-7	TGTGCCATAGAAAACTCCTACGAGCAGTACTTC	CAIENSYEQYF
TRBV5-5	.	TRBJ1-2	TGTGCCAGCAGCTTGGTGGAGGAGAACTATGGCTACACCTTC	CASSLVEENYGYTF
TRBV19	TRBD1	TRBJ2-2	TGTGCCAGTCGCCTAGACAGGGGGGCGGCCGGGGAGCTGTTTTTT	CASRLDRGAAGELFF
TRBV7-9	.	TRBJ2-7	TGTGCCAGCAGCTTAGGGGGCAAGTACGAGCAGTACTTC	CASSLGGKYEQYF
TRBV2	TRBD2	TRBJ2-1	TGTGCCAGCAACCTTGGGACTAGCGGGAGGGCCGGGGGTGAGCAGTTCTTC	CASNLGTSGRAGGEQFF
TRBV7-6	.	TRBJ2-1	TGTGCCAGCAGCCCAAGCGGGAATGAGCAGTTCTTC	CASSPSGNEQFF
TRBV11-2	.	TRBJ1-2	TGTGCCAGCAGAGAGGACACTTTCTATGGCTACACCTTC	CASREDTFYGYTF
TRBV9	.	TRBJ2-3	TGTGCCAGCAGCGTTGGTTTTGGAGACACAGATACGCAGTATTTT	CASSVGFGDTDTQYF
TRBV15	.	TRBJ2-1	TGTGCCACCAGCAAGGGGGGGACTTACAATGAGCAGTTCTTC	CATSKGGTYNEQFF
TRBV7-9	TRBD1	TRBJ2-2	TGTGCCAGCAGCGGGGAGGACCGGGACAGGGGTTACACCGGGGAGCTGTTTTTT	CASSGEDRDRGYTGELFF
TRBV6-1	TRBD2	TRBJ2-7	TGTGCCAGCAGTAAAGCGGGACTCGAGCAGTACTTC	CASSKAGLEQYF
TRBV7-9	TRBD1	TRBJ1-2	TGTGCCAGCAGCTTAAAGGACAGGGAGACCTATGGCTACACCTTC	CASSLKDRETYGYTF
TRBV14	.	TRBJ2-5	TGTGCCAGCAGCCAAGTGGGGGGTAAAGCAGAGACCCAGTACTTC	CASSQVGGKAETQYF
TRBV2	.	TRBJ2-7	TGTGCCAGCAGTGCCCCCGACTCTTTCTTGGACGAGCAGTACTTC	CASSAPDSFLDEQYF
TRBV6-5	TRBD1	TRBJ2-3	TGTGCCAGCAGCATGGACAGGGTAGTGGATACGCAGTATTTT	CASSMDRVVDTQYF
TRBV18	TRBD2	TRBJ2-7	TGTGCCAGCTCACCATACGGCGGGGGACTAGCCGACTACGAGCAGTACTTC	CASSPYGGGLADYEQYF
TRBV10-3	.	TRBJ2-7	TGTGCCACCCAGTTGGGGCTCAGCTCCTACGAGCAGTACTTC	CATQLGLSSYEQYF
TRBV2	.	TRBJ1-3	TGTGCCAGCACCCTGCCTAACTCTGGAAACACCATATATTTT	CASTLPNSGNTIYF
TRBV7-2	TRBD2	TRBJ2-3	TGTGCCAGCAGCTTAAGCGGGGGGGCGACCCCAGATACGCAGTATTTT	CASSLSGGATPDTQYF
TRBV6-6	.	TRBJ1-2	TGTGCCAGCAGTTACTCTCCAGCTAACTATGGCTACACCTTC	CASSYSPANYGYTF
TRBV7-9	.	TRBJ1-1	TGTGCCAGCAGCTTAACTGTGAACACTGAAGCTTTCTTT	CASSLTVNTEAFF
TRBV6-1	TRBD2	TRBJ2-1	TGTGCCAGCAGTGCCACAGGGATACTAGCGGGTACCTACAATGAGCAGTTCTTC	CASSATGILAGTYNEQFF